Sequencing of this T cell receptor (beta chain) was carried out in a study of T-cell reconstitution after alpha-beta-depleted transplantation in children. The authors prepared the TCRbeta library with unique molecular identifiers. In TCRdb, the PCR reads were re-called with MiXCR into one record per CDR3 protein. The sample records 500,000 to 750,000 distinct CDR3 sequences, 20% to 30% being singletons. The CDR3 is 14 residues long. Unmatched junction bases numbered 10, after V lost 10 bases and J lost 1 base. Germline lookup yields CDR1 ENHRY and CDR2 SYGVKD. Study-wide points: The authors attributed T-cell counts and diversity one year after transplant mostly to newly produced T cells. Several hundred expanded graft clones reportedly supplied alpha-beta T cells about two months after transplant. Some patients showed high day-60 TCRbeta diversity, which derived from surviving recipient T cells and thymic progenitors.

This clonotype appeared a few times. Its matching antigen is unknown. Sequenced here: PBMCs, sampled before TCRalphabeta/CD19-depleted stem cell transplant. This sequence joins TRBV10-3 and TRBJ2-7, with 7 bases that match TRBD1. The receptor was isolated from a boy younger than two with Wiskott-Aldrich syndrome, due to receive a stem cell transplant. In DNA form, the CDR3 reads TGTGCCACCGGAGAACACAGGGGATCCTACGAGCAGTACTTC. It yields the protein CATGEHRGSYEQYF.